This T cell receptor (beta chain) was captured in a study of tumor and adjacent non-tumor tissue in lung cancer. For the study at large: Around 4 million productive TCRbeta reads were obtained per sample on average. Whole-study findings and limits: Tumor tissue had significantly higher TCR diversity than normal lung. In normal lung, the top 100 clones were significantly more dominant than in tumor.

The CDR3 contains 15 residues. Germline V CDR1 and CDR2: SQVTM, ANQGSEA. This clonotype was counted only a few times. Its cognate antigen is unknown. An end of the junction differs from the germline gene, which may be a read error. TCRbeta libraries were built with three rounds of nested PCR, modified from ARM-PCR. TCRdb analysed the multiplex PCR reads with MiXCR anew, one entry per CDR3 protein. The data contain around 74,000 distinct CDR3 sequences, approximately 71% of them singletons. This sample's RNA came from whole unsorted tissue. Distant lung tissue was collected more than 3 cm away from the tumor edge.

The chain couples TRBV29-1 to TRBJ2-7; 9 positions match TRBD1. Specimen: distant non-tumor lung tissue. The sequence came from a woman in her 50s with non-small cell lung cancer. CDR3 residues: CSVEGTGGPRREQYF. CDR3 DNA sequence: TGCAGTGTTGAAGGAACAGGGGGCCCTCGAAGAGAGCAGTACTTC.